Listed below are T cell receptor beta chains from one sample, sequenced in a study of cytomegalovirus exposure and HLA in healthy donors. Some clones are missing from TCRdb's copy, which holds only in-frame ones; the method was immunoSEQ multiplex PCR. The table shows roughly 110,000 clones, with nearly 75% occurring only once. Sequencing was performed on PBMCs. These receptors were obtained from a man aged 25 to 40 in good health and CMV-seropositive. Each CDR3 is given with its conserved first and last residue. A D gene is named only where the DNA matches it firmly. Clone sizes are given selectively: once, few, many, or a class where the clone is expanded.

V	size	D	length	J	CDR3	DNA
TRBV13	NA	NA	14	TRBJ1-1	CASSFRGVNTEAFF	TGTGCCAGCAGCTTCAGGGGCGTGAACACTGAAGCTTTCTTT
TRBV29-1	once	TRBD2	14	TRBJ2-1	CSGRLAGGYNEQFF	TGCAGCGGTAGGTTAGCGGGGGGATACAATGAGCAGTTCTTC
TRBV20-1	NA	NA	11	TRBJ1-2	CSARAGSGYTF	TGCAGTGCTAGAGCGGGGTCTGGCTACACCTTC
TRBV4-2	NA	NA	16	TRBJ2-3	CASSQEGGGLTDTQYF	TGTGCCAGCAGCCAAGAAGGGGGTGGTTTAACGGATACGCAGTATTTT
TRBV30	NA	NA	16	TRBJ1-1	CAWSQPGRGVGTEAFF	TGTGCCTGGAGCCAGCCGGGGAGGGGAGTGGGGACTGAAGCTTTCTTT
TRBV5-1	NA	TRBD1	16	TRBJ2-7	CASSLTPGQASYEQYF	TGCGCCAGCAGCTTGACTCCGGGACAGGCATCCTACGAGCAGTACTTC
TRBV5-1	NA	NA	14	TRBJ1-2	CASSPDGVGVGYTF	TGCGCCAGCAGTCCTGACGGGGTTGGTGTTGGCTACACCTTC
TRBV5-1	NA	NA	13	TRBJ2-1	CASSLNQGDEQFF	TGCGCCAGCAGCTTGAACCAGGGTGATGAGCAGTTCTTC
TRBV6-5	NA	NA	12	TRBJ1-2	CASRGDYQGYTF	TGTGCCAGCAGGGGAGATTACCAGGGCTACACCTTC
TRBV27	NA	NA	16	TRBJ2-5	CASSYGLDNPGETQYF	TGTGCCAGCAGTTACGGCCTAGACAATCCAGGGGAGACCCAGTACTTC
TRBV4-1	once	TRBD2	18	TRBJ2-2	CASSLLPPGGANTGELFF	TGCGCCAGCAGTCTCCTACCCCCCGGGGGGGCGAACACCGGGGAGCTGTTTTTT
TRBV7-9	NA	TRBD1	16	TRBJ1-2	CASSTRDRVRDYGYTF	TGTGCCAGCAGCACCCGGGACAGGGTTCGGGACTATGGCTACACCTTC